The 29 T cell receptor beta chains listed next were all sequenced from one sample in a study of human T cells and chemical hapten exposure. The sample's time point: pre-sensitization, week 0. Sample treatment: therapeutic diphenylcyclopropenone sensitization with weekly scalp DPC. TCRdb re-analysed the RACE reads in MiXCR, keeping a single row per CDR3 protein. The repertoire holds 85,000 to 90,000 distinct CDR3 sequences, with 8% to 10% as singletons. Source: whole blood, taken in connection with sensitization to the hapten diphenylcyclopropenone (DPC). The receptors here all came from a woman in her 40s with alopecia areata. Some clones in this sample may be carry-over from other donors' samples.

This clonotype was detected a few times. V gene TRBV7-8 combines with J gene TRBJ1-5, with D hard to call. In germline, CDR1 is SGHVS, CDR2 FQNEAQ. The V gene lost 2 bases and the J gene lost 2 bases, with 13 bases spanning the gap. The CDR3 consists of 16 residues. The CDR3 region is CASSLLADIGNQPQHF. CDR3 DNA: TGTGCCAGCAGCTTACTCGCGGATATCGGCAATCAGCCCCAGCATTTT.

This clonotype was seen repeatedly, ten times or more. This chain connects TRBV5-5 to TRBJ2-3, with TRBD1 matching 7 bases. This CDR3 region has 16 residues. The germline V gene encodes CDR1 SGHKS and CDR2 YYEKEE (reference sequence). Trimming took 4 bases from V and 14 from J; bases not matched to a gene: 22. CDR3 in DNA: TGTGCCAGCAGCCTTACCCCGGGGACAGAAACGCCATTTCGGTATTTT. Translation: CASSLTPGTETPFRYF.

This clonotype was seen once. The J gene is TRBJ1-5, the V gene TRBV20-1; 8 bases line up with TRBD1. This CDR3 has 13 amino acids. Per the germline V gene, CDR1 is DFQATT and CDR2 is SNEGSKA (reference sequence). V was clipped by 6 bases and J by 7 bases; unmatched bases: 8. CDR3 loop: CSAQDRGGQPQHF. The CDR3 DNA is TGCAGTGCCCAAGACAGGGGCGGGCAGCCCCAGCATTTT.

This clonotype was observed many times. The chain uses TRBV12-3 or TRBV12-4 and TRBJ1-6, with a tentative D call TRBD1 (6 bases). V was cut by 7 bases and J by 10 bases, with 17 bases left in between. The length of the CDR3 is 14 residues. The CDR3 bases are TGTGCCAGCACCCTGGGGGCCTTGGGGTCACCCCTCCACTTT. It specifies CASTLGALGSPLHF.

This chain connects TRBV27 to TRBJ1-6; 10 bases are shared with TRBD1. Losses at the gene ends were 4 bases for V and 9 bases for J; bases not matched to a gene: 6. Germline CDR1 is MNHEY and CDR2 is SMNVEV (reference sequence). CDR3 length: 15 amino acids. The CDR3 spells CASSSLGTGVSPLHF. The CDR3 coding sequence is TGTGCCAGCAGTTCTCTAGGGACAGGGGTTTCACCCCTCCACTTT.

In its sample, this clonotype was seen many times. This chain links TRBV6-5 with TRBJ1-2, with D unresolved. V was trimmed by 2 bases and J by 5 bases, leaving 12 bases between them. Germline assignment: CDR1 MNHEY and CDR2 SVGAGI. The CDR3 consists of 14 residues. The CDR3 bases are TGTGCCAGCAGTTACGTCGGGGAGGGATATGGCTACACCTTC. This sequence encodes CASSYVGEGYGYTF.

This chain links TRBV6-2 or TRBV6-3 with TRBJ2-7; 8 positions match TRBD2. The V gene's germline CDR1 is MNHEY and CDR2 SVGEGT. The CDR3 loop spans 18 amino acids. With V trimmed by 1 base and J by 3 bases, 14 bases remained unmatched. In DNA form, the CDR3 reads TGTGCCAGCAGTTACTTTTTTGACCGGCTAGCGGGTAACTACGAGCAGTACTTC. Residues: CASSYFFDRLAGNYEQYF.

The CDR3, as DNA: TGTGCCAGCAGCTCGGCGGGGCCCTACGAGACCCAGTACTTC. Its protein product is CASSSAGPYETQYF. The chain links TRBV28 to TRBJ2-5; D may be TRBD2 (6 bases). This CDR3 has 14 amino acids. Trimming shortened V by 6 bases and J by 5 bases, and 16 bases separated the two germline ends. Germline loops: CDR1 MDHEN, CDR2 SYDVKM.

This clonotype came up many times. The chain links TRBV12-3 or TRBV12-4 to TRBJ1-3, with D unclear. V shed 4 bases and J shed 3 bases, with 10 bases lying between them. The CDR3 extends over 14 amino acids. The CDR3 loop reads CASSSSGFGNTIYF. Written as DNA, the CDR3 is TGTGCCAGCAGTTCTTCTGGTTTTGGAAACACCATATATTTT.

This clonotype was picked up many times. The gene calls are TRBV7-2 and TRBJ2-5; 9 nucleotides match TRBD1. The CDR3 consists of 16 residues. The germline V gene encodes CDR1 SGHTA and CDR2 FQGNSA. V lost 5 bases and J lost 2; bases outside the gene matches: 9. The CDR3: CASSPTPGTGQETQYF. As DNA, the CDR3 is TGTGCCAGCAGCCCGACTCCTGGGACAGGGCAAGAGACCCAGTACTTC. Filled out from reference TRBV7-2 and TRBJ2-5, the complete variable domain reads GAGVSQSPSNKVTEKGKDVELRCDPISGHTALYWYRQSLGQGLEFLIYFQGNSAPDKSGLPSDRFSAERTGGSVSTLTIQRTQQEDSAVYLCASSPTPGTGQETQYFGPGTRLLVL.

The table lists this clonotype with many counts. V and J are TRBV9 and TRBJ2-7; a possible D gene is TRBD1 (6 bases). CDR3 length: 14 residues. Germline CDR1 reads SGDLS; CDR2 reads YYNGEE. Between the trimmed V and J ends, which lost 7 bases and 2 bases, there was a span of 16 bases. Written as DNA, the CDR3 is TGTGCCAGCTCCCCCGGACAGAAACCCTACGAGCAGTACTTC. Amino acids: CASSPGQKPYEQYF.

The sample holds a few counts of this clonotype. The J gene is TRBJ2-5, the V gene TRBV4-1; 7 bases line up with TRBD2. Germline V gene data show CDR1 as MGHRA and CDR2 as YSYEKL. The J segment lost 4 bases and the V segment lost 4 bases, leaving 6 bases of the junction unmatched. The CDR3 length is 14 residues. The CDR3 DNA reads TGCGCCAGCAGCCGGGGACTATTTGGAGAGACCCAGTACTTC. Its translation: CASSRGLFGETQYF.

This clonotype was recorded at least ten times. CDR3 loop: CASSHRTGVNYGYTF. The CDR3 DNA reads TGTGCCAGCAGCCATAGGACAGGGGTGAACTATGGCTACACCTTC. The chain joins TRBV7-2 to TRBJ1-2; 9 positions match TRBD1. This CDR3 spans 15 amino acids. V lost 5 bases, J lost 2 bases, and 6 bases stayed unmatched. The germline V gene has CDR1 SGHTA and CDR2 FQGNSA.

This clonotype has just a few counts. The chain links TRBV12-2 to TRBJ2-5; the table's D call, TRBD2, has no DNA check behind it. TRBV12-2 is a listed pseudogene. The CDR3 spans 15 residues. CDR3 region: CASRFPGALQETQYF. The CDR3 DNA reads TGTGCAAGTCGCTTTCCGGGGGCCCTCCAAGAGACCCAGTACTTC.

The chain employs TRBV6-5 and TRBJ1-1; possibly TRBD1 for D (6 bases). CDR1 MNHEY and CDR2 SVGAGI come from the germline V gene. The CDR3 contains 16 residues. Trimming took 0 bases from V and 7 from J, leaving 18 bases between them. The CDR3 reads CASSYSLLGALGEAFF. The CDR3 DNA sequence: TGTGCCAGCAGTTACTCTCTGTTGGGGGCGCTGGGTGAAGCTTTCTTT.

V is TRBV9 and J is TRBJ1-1, with D unresolved. V dropped 3 bases and J dropped 1 base, with 10 bases sitting between them. Per germline, CDR1 SGDLS and CDR2 YYNGEE. The CDR3 is 14 residues long. The DNA of the CDR3 is TGTGCCAGCAGCGCCCCAAGCCCGAACACTGAAGCTTTCTTT. Translation: CASSAPSPNTEAFF. The full variable domain, completed using reference TRBV9 and TRBJ1-1, is DSGVTQTPKHLITATGQRVTLRCSPRSGDLSVYWYQQSLDQGLQFLIQYYNGEERAKGNILERFSAQQFPDLHSELNLSSLELGDSALYFCASSAPSPNTEAFFGQGTRLTVV.

This clonotype appeared many times. V is TRBV7-9 and J is TRBJ2-6; D unclear. From germline, CDR1 is SEHNR and CDR2 FQNEAQ (reference sequence). V was cut by 1 base and J by 8 bases, with 9 bases left in between. The CDR3 runs to 14 residues. In nucleotides, the CDR3 is TGTGCCAGCAGCTTAGACCTTTCCCCCAACGTCCTGACTTTC. Translation gives CASSLDLSPNVLTF.

Concerning this clonotype: A much larger clone sits a single nucleotide away, making a read error possible. The genes are TRBV10-3 and TRBJ2-7; tentatively, D is TRBD2 (5 bases). Germline V lookup: CDR1 ENHRY, CDR2 SYGVKD. The CDR3 loop spans 15 amino acids. The CDR3 DNA sequence: TGTGCCATCAAAAGAGGGTTAGGGAGTGCCTACGAGCTGTACTTC. Translation: CAIKRGLGSAYELYF.

This clonotype has ten or more counts. The genes are TRBV7-2 and TRBJ2-3; 7 bases agree with TRBD1. The CDR3 consists of 15 residues. The germline V gene has CDR1 SGHTA and CDR2 FQGNSA. After removal of 5 bases from V and 4 bases from J, the junction contained 9 bases not matched to a gene. The CDR3: CASSPTGASADTQYF. The CDR3 nucleotides are TGTGCCAGCAGCCCCACAGGGGCTTCTGCAGATACGCAGTATTTT.

This clonotype has a handful of counts. The V gene is TRBV2, the J gene TRBJ1-2, with 8 bases identical to TRBD1. Germline trimming cut 4 bases from V and 7 bases from J; bases unmatched to any gene: 8. Germline CDR1 reads SNHLY; CDR2 reads FYNNEI. The CDR3 runs 14 residues. The CDR3 sequence is CASSVLPGGIGYTF. The CDR3 DNA reads TGTGCCAGCAGTGTGCTCCCAGGGGGCATTGGCTACACCTTC.

This clonotype was observed many times. This chain joins TRBV18 and TRBJ2-4; TRBD1 matches 9 bases. Germline CDR1 and CDR2: KGHSH and LQKENI. The CDR3 spans 14 residues. Trimming at V came to 3 bases and at J to 7 bases, leaving 4 bases not matched to a gene. The CDR3 region has the DNA TGTGCCAGCTCACCGGGACAGGGACTTAACATTCAGTACTTC. Amino acids: CASSPGQGLNIQYF.

This clonotype has more than one count but fewer than ten. The rearrangement links TRBV11-2 to TRBJ2-1; 8 bases are a match to TRBD2. Germline CDR1 and CDR2: SGHAT and FQNNGV. V gave up 5 bases and J gave up 5 bases; unmatched junction bases: 11. The CDR3 loop spans 16 amino acids. The CDR3 nucleotides read TGTGCCAGCAGCGGCCGGACTAGCCGGGCCAACAATGAGCAGTTCTTC. Translation gives CASSGRTSRANNEQFF.

J is TRBJ2-5 and V is TRBV5-4, with 11 bases aligning to TRBD2. V trimming: 3 bases; J trimming: 4 bases; junction bases outside the gene matches: 5. Germline V gene sequence: CDR1 SGHNT, CDR2 YYREEE (reference sequence). This CDR3 has 15 residues. The CDR3 DNA sequence: TGTGCCAGCAGCTCGACTAGCGGGGTCGGAGAGACCCAGTACTTC. Amino acids: CASSSTSGVGETQYF.

This clonotype was found once. Being one base from a much bigger clone, this may be a read error. The rearrangement joins TRBV7-6 to TRBJ2-3, with TRBD2 as a possible D gene (5 bases). CDR1 is SGHVS and CDR2 is FNYEAQ in the germline V gene. The CDR3 length is 16 residues. CDR3 region: CASSLNPPASTYTQYF. The CDR3 DNA reads TGTGCCAGCAGCTTAAACCCCCCCGCTAGCACATATACGCAGTATTTT.

A single count supports this clonotype. A much larger clone differs from this one at a single base, so this may be a read error. This chain links TRBV12-3 or TRBV12-4 with TRBJ1-1, with TRBD1 matching over 10 bases. The CDR3 is 12 residues long. CDR3 sequence (DNA): TGTGTCAGCAGGGGACAGGGGACTGAAGCTTTCTTT. Its protein is CVSRGQGTEAFF.

This chain joins TRBV9 and TRBJ2-1, with D unresolved. The CDR3 spans 16 residues. V dropped 0 bases and J dropped 2 bases, with 12 bases sitting between them. Germline values: CDR1 SGDLS, CDR2 YYNGEE. The CDR3 spells CASSVGRGRTYNEQFF. The CDR3 region has the DNA TGTGCCAGCAGCGTAGGTAGAGGCCGGACCTACAATGAGCAGTTCTTC.

CDR3 nucleotides: TGTGCCAGCAGCATCGGGGGATGGTCAGATACGCAGTATTTT. This codes for CASSIGGWSDTQYF. The chain carries TRBV4-2 and TRBJ2-3; D perhaps matches TRBD2 (6 bases). The CDR3 loop spans 14 amino acids. The V gene lost 5 bases and the J gene lost 4 bases, with 13 bases spanning the gap. CDR1 and CDR2 from the germline V gene are LGHNA and YNFKEQ.

This clonotype was observed at least ten times. The chain combines TRBV27 with TRBJ2-4; D remains ambiguous. The CDR3 contains 13 residues. In germline, CDR1 is MNHEY, CDR2 SMNVEV (reference sequence). Trimming left V 5 bases short and J 7 bases short, with 12 bases between. The CDR3 protein is CASSLAWGNIQYF. The CDR3 DNA sequence: TGTGCCAGCAGTCTCGCATGGGGTAACATTCAGTACTTC.

This clonotype was counted at least ten times. The V call is TRBV5-4, the J call TRBJ2-7; the D gene is possibly TRBD2 (6 bases). This CDR3 region has 14 residues. V lost 0 bases, J lost 4 bases, and 11 bases lay in between. Germline V gene data show CDR1 as SGHNT and CDR2 as YYREEE (reference sequence). The CDR3 bases are TGTGCCAGCAGCTTGGCCCGGGGGAGTTACGAGCAGTACTTC. It is translated as CASSLARGSYEQYF.